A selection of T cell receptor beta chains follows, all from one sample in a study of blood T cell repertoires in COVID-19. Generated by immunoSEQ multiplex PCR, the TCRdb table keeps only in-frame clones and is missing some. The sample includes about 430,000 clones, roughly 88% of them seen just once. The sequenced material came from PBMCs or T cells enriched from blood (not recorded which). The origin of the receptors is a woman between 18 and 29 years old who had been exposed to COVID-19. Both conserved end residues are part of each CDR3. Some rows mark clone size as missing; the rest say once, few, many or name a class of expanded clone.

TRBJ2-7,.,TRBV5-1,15,CASSLLTVSSYEQYF
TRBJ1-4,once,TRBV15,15,CATSAQGATNEKLFF
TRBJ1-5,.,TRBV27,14,CASSKRDSNQPQHF
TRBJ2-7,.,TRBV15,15,CATSRGEAERNEQYF
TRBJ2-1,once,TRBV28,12,CASSLGLREQFF
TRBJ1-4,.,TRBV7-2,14,CASSWAGANEKLFF
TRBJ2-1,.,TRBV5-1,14,CASRTAGGDGEQFF
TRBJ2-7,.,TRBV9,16,CASSSSSGGPSYEQYF
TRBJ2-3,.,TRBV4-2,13,CASSPSGGDTQYF
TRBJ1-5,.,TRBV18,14,CASSNRQGHQPQHF
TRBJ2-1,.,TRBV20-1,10,CSGTDNEQFF
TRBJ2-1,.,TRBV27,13,CASSLATYNEQFF
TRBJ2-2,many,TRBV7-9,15,CASSRTGGWTGELFF
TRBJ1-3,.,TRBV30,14,CAWSVGTPGNTIYF
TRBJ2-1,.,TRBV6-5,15,CASSLTSGDYNEQFF
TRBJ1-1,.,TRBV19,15,CASSMGGGGATEAFF
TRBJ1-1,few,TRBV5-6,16,CASSLPRTGMNTEAFF
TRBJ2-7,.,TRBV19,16,CASSPSGTSGIWEQYF
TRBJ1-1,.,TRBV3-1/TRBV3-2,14,CASSQESGGTEAFF
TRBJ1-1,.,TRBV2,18,CASSGNSGSAILNTEAFF
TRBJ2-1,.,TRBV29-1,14,CSVGRQGTYNEQFF
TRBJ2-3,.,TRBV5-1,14,CASSSGPGEDTQYF
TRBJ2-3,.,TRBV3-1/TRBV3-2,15,CASSLAGGITDTQYF
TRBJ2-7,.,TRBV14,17,CASSQLFRTSGAYEQYF
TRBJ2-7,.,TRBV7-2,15,CASSFRTSGQSEQYF
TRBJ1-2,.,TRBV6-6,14,CASSPVIGNYGYTF
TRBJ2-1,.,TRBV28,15,CASSSAGSPRDEQFF
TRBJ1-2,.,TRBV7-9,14,CASSVNQGGDGYTF